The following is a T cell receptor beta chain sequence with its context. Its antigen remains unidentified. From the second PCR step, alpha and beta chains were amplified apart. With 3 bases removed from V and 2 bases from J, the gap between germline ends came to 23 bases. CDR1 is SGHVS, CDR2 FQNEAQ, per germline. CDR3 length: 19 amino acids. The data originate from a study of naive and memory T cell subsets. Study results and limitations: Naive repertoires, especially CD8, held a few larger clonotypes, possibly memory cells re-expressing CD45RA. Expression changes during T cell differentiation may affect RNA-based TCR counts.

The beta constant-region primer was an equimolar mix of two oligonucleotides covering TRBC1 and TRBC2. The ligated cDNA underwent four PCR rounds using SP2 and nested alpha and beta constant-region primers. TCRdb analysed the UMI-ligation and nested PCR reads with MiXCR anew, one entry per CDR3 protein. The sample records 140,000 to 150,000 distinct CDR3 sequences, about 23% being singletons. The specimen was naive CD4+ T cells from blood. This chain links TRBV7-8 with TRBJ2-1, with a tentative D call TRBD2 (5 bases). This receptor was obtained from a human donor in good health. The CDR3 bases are TGTGCCAGCAGCTTGACCCTCGTGAAGGAGCGGAGCACCTACAATGAGCAGTTCTTC. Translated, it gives CASSLTLVKERSTYNEQFF.